This record looks at one TCR beta chain sequence and its context. Its antigen is unknown. The sample belongs to a study of T cell responses to AZD1222 COVID-19 vaccine. Findings of the study overall: White British people made up most donors, females outnumbered males, and clonal diversity was possibly underestimated. None of the repertoires were sampled until the peak T cell response had passed.

The germline V and J ends were trimmed by 0 bases and 0 bases, with 8 bases remaining between them. The germline V gene encodes CDR1 MNHEY and CDR2 SVGAGI. The CDR3 runs 15 residues. The assay was immunoSEQ multiplex PCR, and TCRdb's table has in-frame clones only and misses some. The sample lists about 150,000 clones; about 90% were seen once. Here the sequenced sample was peripheral blood, taken 28 days after the second AZD1222 dose. The rearrangement links TRBV6-5 to TRBJ1-2; weak D call: TRBD1 (6 bases). This TCR was recovered from an adult who received the AZD1222 COVID-19 vaccine. The CDR3 region has the DNA TGTGCCAGCAGTTACTCGCAGGGGACTAACTATGGCTACACCTTC. It yields the protein CASSYSQGTNYGYTF.